The clone carrying this TCR beta chain was seen a few times. The antigen remains undetermined. The sample originates from a study of identical twins. General study points: In monozygotic twins, models underestimated the sharing of out-of-frame TCR alpha.

This CDR3 contains 12 residues. Trimming pared 4 bases from V and 3 bases from J, leaving 6 bases between. Each CDR3 protein gets one entry after TCRdb re-called the 5' RACE reads with MiXCR. This table holds 600,000 to 850,000 distinct CDR3 sequences, approximately 18% found once. These data were likewise used in another study, on T cells expressing NK-cell markers.

The chain has TRBV12-3 or TRBV12-4 and TRBJ1-1; no reliable D call. This clonotype originated in a woman under 30 in good health. Sequenced material: PBMCs. The CDR3 nucleotides are TGTGCCAGCAGTTGGGTGGACACTGAAGCTTTCTTT. Translated: CASSWVDTEAFF.